Shown below are 27 T cell receptor beta chains from a single sample sequenced in a study of blood T cell repertoires in COVID-19. The table came from immunoSEQ multiplex PCR; TCRdb's copy has only in-frame clones and leaves some out. The sample has about 150,000 clones; around nine tenths are singletons. The sample taken for sequencing was peripheral blood. These receptors all come from a woman older than 75 with COVID-19, enrolled during active disease.

This clone was detected only a few times. The V call is TRBV19, the J call TRBJ1-2, with 8 bases matching TRBD1. The CDR3 length is 13 residues. With 10 bases clipped from V and 4 bases from J, the junction kept 8 bases outside the gene matches. The germline V gene has CDR1 LNHDA and CDR2 SQIVND (reference sequence). CDR3 DNA sequence: TGTGCCACCGAGGGACAGGCAGCCTATGGCTACACCTTC. This sequence encodes CATEGQAAYGYTF.

The V gene is TRBV6-2 or TRBV6-3, the J gene TRBJ2-4, with 10 bases aligning to TRBD2. Per the germline V gene, CDR1 is MNHEY and CDR2 is SVGEGT. The CDR3 covers 18 residues. V shed 3 bases and J 3 bases; nucleotides not matched to a gene: 11. This CDR3 reads CASSYGASGSQVKNIQYF. The CDR3 DNA sequence: TGTGCCAGCAGTTATGGGGCTAGCGGGAGTCAAGTCAAAAACATTCAGTACTTC.

The V call is TRBV19, the J call TRBJ1-4, with 8 nucleotides matching TRBD1. There are 15 residues in the CDR3. V shed 5 bases, J shed 6 bases, and the junction held 8 bases outside the gene matches. Germline V gene data show CDR1 as LNHDA and CDR2 as SQIVND (reference sequence). Written as DNA, the CDR3 is TGTGCCAGTAGTCCCGGGACAGGTTGGGATGAAAAACTGTTTTTT. Translated: CASSPGTGWDEKLFF.

The chain has TRBV11-2 and TRBJ2-1, with TRBD2 matching 9 bases. Per the germline V gene, CDR1 is SGHAT and CDR2 is FQNNGV. The length of the CDR3 is 17 residues. V lost 7 bases, J lost 9 bases, and 19 bases stayed unmatched. Here the CDR3 DNA reads TGTGCCAGCACCCGGTTTCCTAGCGGGGTTCAGTTTCCTGAGCAGTTCTTC. This codes for CASTRFPSGVQFPEQFF.

This chain links TRBV4-3 with TRBJ1-4, with 8 bases matching TRBD1. Trimming at V came to 0 bases and at J to 7 bases, leaving 7 bases not matched to a gene. The CDR3 has 16 residues. CDR1 LGHNA and CDR2 YSLEER come from the germline V gene. CDR3 residues: CASSQDGQGGREKLFF. CDR3 coding DNA: TGCGCCAGCAGCCAAGATGGACAGGGTGGGCGTGAAAAACTGTTTTTT.

The rearrangement uses TRBV28 and TRBJ2-7, with TRBD1 identical over 8 bases. The CDR3 is made up of 15 amino acids. Trimming took 7 bases from V and 2 from J; bases not matched to a gene: 10. The germline V gene has CDR1 MDHEN and CDR2 SYDVKM. The CDR3 loop reads CASTENPGQAYEQYF. In nucleotides, the CDR3 is TGTGCCAGCACCGAAAACCCGGGACAGGCCTACGAGCAGTACTTC.

The V call is TRBV20-1, the J call TRBJ1-2; D not resolved. Germline V gene data show CDR1 as DFQATT and CDR2 as SNEGSKA (reference sequence). The CDR3 length is 11 residues. Trimming left V 0 bases short and J 12 bases short, with 11 bases between. The CDR3 bases are TGCAGTGCTAGAGATCCGGGATTCGACACCTTC. Translating it yields CSARDPGFDTF.

The V call is TRBV10-3, the J call TRBJ1-5, with unresolved D. Germline V gene data show CDR1 as ENHRY and CDR2 as SYGVKD. This CDR3 contains 13 residues. Trimming removed 11 bases from V and 7 bases from J, with 18 bases in between. The CDR3 region is CAAGVILGQPQHF. For the CDR3, the DNA is TGTGCCGCCGGAGTGATACTAGGACAGCCCCAGCATTTT.

In its sample, this clone was seen a few times. The chain links TRBV2 to TRBJ2-5; 9 nucleotides agree with TRBD2. The CDR3 runs 14 residues. Trimming cost V 5 bases and J 2 bases; bases outside gene matches: 3. Per germline, CDR1 SNHLY and CDR2 FYNNEI. The CDR3 spells CASSPGLAQETQYF. CDR3 nucleotide sequence: TGTGCCAGCAGTCCGGGACTAGCTCAAGAGACCCAGTACTTC.

This chain uses TRBV6-5 with TRBJ1-6, with 10 bases aligning to TRBD1. V trimming: 10 bases; J trimming: 10 bases; junction bases outside the gene matches: 7. The germline V gene encodes CDR1 MNHEY and CDR2 SVGAGI. CDR3 length: 13 amino acids. Here the CDR3 DNA reads TGTGCCACCAGACAGGGGGCGAGGTCACCCCTCCACTTT. Translation gives CATRQGARSPLHF.

The V and J genes are TRBV6-1 and TRBJ1-2, with D possibly being TRBD1 (5 bases). Trimming removed 3 bases at V and 2 bases at J, with 10 bases between. CDR3 length equals 14 residues. In germline, CDR1 is MNHNS, CDR2 SASEGT. In nucleotides, the CDR3 is TGTGCCAGCAGTGAGCACCCAGGGAACTATGGCTACACCTTC. Translated, it gives CASSEHPGNYGYTF.

In the case of this clone: The junction departs from germline at one end; a sequencing error may be responsible. This sequence joins TRBV7-7 and TRBJ2-1, with TRBD2 matching over 10 bases. CDR3 length: 15 residues. Germline-derived CDR1 and CDR2 are SSHAT and FNYEAQ (reference sequence). CDR3 residues: CASSVSSGSVGEQFF. CDR3 nucleotides: TGTGCTAGCAGCGTATCTAGCGGGAGTGTCGGTGAGCAGTTCTTC.

The V gene is TRBV4-1, the J gene TRBJ2-3; perhaps TRBD2 as D (6 bases). Trimming stripped 0 bases from V and 1 base from J, with 11 bases between. This CDR3 has 16 amino acids. The germline V gene has CDR1 MGHRA and CDR2 YSYEKL. This chain's CDR3 is CASSQDRGGGTDTQYF. The DNA for the CDR3 is TGCGCCAGCAGCCAAGATCGGGGCGGGGGCACAGATACGCAGTATTTT.

The chain carries TRBV12-3 or TRBV12-4 and TRBJ1-5; a possible D gene is TRBD1 (5 bases). Trimming took 3 bases from V and 5 from J, leaving 8 bases between them. The CDR3 has 13 residues. The CDR3 DNA sequence: TGTGCCAGCAGTTTGGGGCCAGATCAGCCCCAGCATTTT. This gives the protein CASSLGPDQPQHF.

The V and J genes are TRBV4-1 and TRBJ2-1, with 10 positions matching TRBD2. Trimming at V came to 2 bases and at J to 4 bases, leaving 5 bases not matched to a gene. CDR1 and CDR2 (germline): MGHRA, YSYEKL. The CDR3 has 16 amino acids. CDR3 amino acids: CASSQPSSGSYNEQFF. CDR3 coding DNA: TGCGCCAGCAGCCAACCTTCTAGCGGGAGTTACAATGAGCAGTTCTTC.

This chain uses TRBV19 with TRBJ1-1; no definite D call. Trimming removed 9 bases from V and 0 bases from J, with 5 bases in between. The CDR3 contains 11 residues. The V gene's germline CDR1 is LNHDA and CDR2 SQIVND (reference sequence). This CDR3 reads CASRLNTEAFF. CDR3 nucleotides: TGTGCCAGCCGGTTGAACACTGAAGCTTTCTTT.

This clone was recorded a few times. This chain uses TRBV3-1 (or the pseudogene TRBV3-2) with TRBJ1-1; TRBD1 might be the D (5 bases). In germline, CDR1 is LGHDT, CDR2 YNNKEL (reference sequence). The V and J ends lost 5 bases and 1 base respectively, with 11 bases between them. This CDR3 has 14 residues. The DNA for the CDR3 is TGTGCCAGCAGCGGGGCATGGGGGAACACTGAAGCTTTCTTT. Its translation: CASSGAWGNTEAFF.

V gene TRBV5-1 combines with J gene TRBJ2-3; D not certain. The CDR3 covers 14 residues. Per the germline V gene, CDR1 is SGHRS and CDR2 is YFSETQ. The V end was cut by 0 bases, the J end by 4 bases, with 9 bases between. Here the CDR3 DNA reads TGCGCCAGCAGCTTGGCGGTACAGCCAGATACGCAGTATTTT. The encoded protein is CASSLAVQPDTQYF.

The count of this clone is one. The J gene is TRBJ2-1, the V gene TRBV28, with 7 bases that match TRBD2. Germline V gene data show CDR1 as MDHEN and CDR2 as SYDVKM. The CDR3 has 14 residues. Losses at the gene ends were 8 bases for V and 1 base for J; bases not matched to a gene: 5. The CDR3 here is CASGLVPSYNEQFF. The CDR3 DNA is TGTGCCAGCGGACTAGTTCCGTCCTACAATGAGCAGTTCTTC.

The CDR3, as DNA: TGTGCCAGCAGCCAGGCGACAGGGGGAGGTCAGCCCCAGCATTTT. Its protein product is CASSQATGGGQPQHF. The V call is TRBV3-1 (or the pseudogene TRBV3-2), the J call TRBJ1-5; TRBD1 agrees at 9 bases. CDR3 length equals 15 residues. With V trimmed by 3 bases and J by 6 bases, 6 bases remained unmatched. CDR1 is LGHDT and CDR2 is YNNKEL in the germline V gene (reference sequence).

The V and J genes are TRBV18 and TRBJ2-1; no clear D. The CDR3 has 11 amino acids. Germline CDR1 is KGHSH and CDR2 is LQKENI. Trimming took 4 bases from V and 9 from J, leaving 7 bases between them. CDR3 in DNA: TGTGCCAGCTCACTTGAGGTTGAGCAGTTCTTC. Encoded protein: CASSLEVEQFF.

The chain uses TRBV19 and TRBJ1-5; the D gene is possibly TRBD1 (5 bases). The CDR3 runs 14 residues. V gave up 6 bases and J gave up 6 bases, with 15 bases separating them. Per germline, CDR1 LNHDA and CDR2 SQIVND (reference sequence). For the CDR3, the DNA is TGTGCCAGTAGATTGGGCGGGGGTGGTCAGCCCCAGCATTTT. It specifies CASRLGGGGQPQHF.

The V and J genes are TRBV6-5 and TRBJ1-2, with a possible D match to TRBD1 (6 bases). Looked up from germline, CDR1 is MNHEY and CDR2 is SVGAGI. The germline V and J ends were trimmed by 6 bases and 6 bases, with 14 bases remaining between them. The CDR3 is 13 amino acids. CDR3 region: CASSNSWGHGYTF. The CDR3, as DNA: TGTGCCAGCAGCAATTCGTGGGGGCATGGCTACACCTTC.

This chain uses TRBV19 with TRBJ1-3; D not resolved. Germline V gives CDR1 LNHDA, CDR2 SQIVND (reference sequence). This CDR3 comprises 15 residues. Trimming stripped 7 bases from V and 0 bases from J, with 13 bases between. CDR3 DNA sequence: TGTGCCAGTACGGGTGAGATCTACTCTGGAAACACCATATATTTT. Residues: CASTGEIYSGNTIYF. The full variable domain, its missing parts supplied by reference TRBV19 and TRBJ1-3, is DGGITQSPKYLFRKEGQNVTLSCEQNLNHDAMYWYRQDPGQGLRLIYYSQIVNDFQKGDIAEGYSVSREKKESFPLTVTSAQKNPTAFYLCASTGEIYSGNTIYFGEGSWLTVV.

This chain connects TRBV12-3 or TRBV12-4 to TRBJ1-2; D gene ambiguous. The CDR3 contains 13 residues. V was shortened by 3 bases and J by 4 bases, with 9 bases between the two germline ends. The CDR3 reads CASSLGSFYGYTF. The CDR3 nucleotides read TGTGCCAGCAGTTTGGGGAGCTTCTATGGCTACACCTTC.

The table lists this clone with a count of one. This chain joins TRBV4-2 and TRBJ2-7, with TRBD2 as a possible D gene (6 bases). The CDR3 extends over 15 amino acids. Between the trimmed V and J ends, which lost 4 bases and 0 bases, there was a span of 13 bases. Germline CDR1 LGHNA, CDR2 YNFKEQ. The CDR3 is CASSPSGRSSYEQYF. The CDR3 DNA reads as TGTGCCAGCAGCCCCTCAGGGAGGAGCTCCTACGAGCAGTACTTC.

This clone was found once. The rearrangement links TRBV6-1 to TRBJ2-1, with 10 bases aligning to TRBD2. The CDR3 length is 15 residues. Unmatched junction bases numbered 8, after V lost 3 bases and J lost 9 bases. CDR1 is MNHNS and CDR2 is SASEGT in the germline V gene. CDR3 loop: CASSDPSGRSREQFF. The DNA of the CDR3 is TGTGCCAGCAGTGACCCTAGCGGGAGAAGTCGTGAGCAGTTCTTC.